One and the same sample provided the 26 T cell receptor beta chains below, sequenced in a study of beta chain features in type 1 diabetes. Antigen specificity for these receptors is unknown. Study-wide points: Among patients with Type 1 diabetes, TCRB CDR3s were moderately but significantly shorter in every one of the four CD4+ subsets.

All of the isolated RNA was reverse transcribed, so expressed TCRB transcripts were sequenced. Repertoires were generated with immunoSEQ multiplex PCR, while TCRdb's copy carries only in-frame clones and drops some. The sample includes about 160,000 clones, roughly 63% of them seen just once. Sequencing input: naive CD4+ T cells from blood. Receptors originate from a man younger than 40 with type 1 diabetes.

Only one count was recorded for this clone. V gene TRBV15 combines with J gene TRBJ2-2; no clear D. The CDR3 runs 11 residues. Germline V gene data show CDR1 as LNHNV and CDR2 as YYDKDF (reference sequence). The V and J ends lost 0 bases and 8 bases respectively, with 1 base between them. In nucleotides, the CDR3 is TGTGCCACCAGCAGAGATGGGGAGCTGTTTTTT. As protein: CATSRDGELFF.

This chain uses TRBV30 with TRBJ1-5; no reliable D call. The CDR3 runs to 14 residues. V was cut by 2 bases and J by 6 bases, with 14 bases left in between. Germline CDR1 and CDR2: GTSNPN and SVGIG (reference sequence). The CDR3 DNA is TGTGCCTGGAGTCCACCCCAAATCCGTCAGCCCCAGCATTTT. This sequence encodes CAWSPPQIRQPQHF.

This clone turned up a few times. The gene calls are TRBV6-5 and TRBJ2-1; D not certain. This CDR3 region has 13 residues. The V gene's germline CDR1 is MNHEY and CDR2 SVGAGI. Trimming took 5 bases from V and 5 from J, leaving 10 bases between them. For the CDR3, the DNA is TGTGCCAGCAGTCGACGACGGCACAATGAGCAGTTCTTC. It is translated as CASSRRRHNEQFF.

The chain is built from TRBV27 and TRBJ2-5; 8 positions agree with TRBD2. The length of the CDR3 is 15 residues. V dropped 4 bases and J dropped 5; count of bases not matched to a gene: 9. Germline V gives CDR1 MNHEY, CDR2 SMNVEV (reference sequence). CDR3 DNA sequence: TGTGCCAGCAGTTCCCCACCGGGGGGGCGGGAGACCCAGTACTTC. It translates to CASSSPPGGRETQYF.

This clone has only a few counts. The rearrangement links TRBV7-2 to TRBJ2-3; D is possibly TRBD1 (6 bases). The CDR3 is 15 residues long. V dropped 7 bases and J dropped 5 bases, with 19 bases sitting between them. Germline assignment: CDR1 SGHTA and CDR2 FQGNSA. The chain's CDR3 is CASTPSGQGRDTQYF. The CDR3 DNA follows: TGTGCCAGCACCCCTAGTGGGCAGGGGAGAGATACGCAGTATTTT.

The chain is built from TRBV12-5 and TRBJ2-3; D is unresolved. The CDR3 extends over 11 amino acids. V lost 3 bases to trimming and J lost 5 bases, with 3 bases between them. CDR1 LGHNT and CDR2 FRNRAP come from the germline V gene. The CDR3 sequence is CASGLVDTQYF. The CDR3 nucleotides are TGTGCTAGTGGTTTAGTAGATACGCAGTATTTT.

J is TRBJ1-2 and V is TRBV4-3; the match to TRBD1 covers 7 bases. V was pared by 0 bases and J by 5 bases, with 9 bases of the junction left unmatched. Germline-derived CDR1 and CDR2 are LGHNA and YSLEER. The CDR3 runs to 16 residues. As DNA, the CDR3 is TGCGCCAGCAGCCAAGAAGGGACAGCATATTCTTATGGCTACACCTTC. Protein sequence: CASSQEGTAYSYGYTF.

Concerning this clone itself: Other DNA variants within this sample encode the same CDR3. The chain recombines TRBV30 with TRBJ2-2, with unresolved D. The length of the CDR3 is 12 residues. Trimming removed 3 bases at V and 2 bases at J, with 4 bases between. The germline gives CDR1 GTSNPN, CDR2 SVGIG (reference sequence). CDR3 sequence (DNA): TGTGCCTGGAGCGAAAACACCGGGGAGCTGTTTTTT. It specifies CAWSENTGELFF.

This chain links TRBV28 with TRBJ1-5; D remains ambiguous. This CDR3 spans 12 amino acids. The germline V gene has CDR1 MDHEN and CDR2 SYDVKM. V lost 6 bases and J lost 11, with 14 bases in between. The CDR3 region has the DNA TGTGCCAGCAGCCTTAACGGGGAGTCCCAGCATTTT. Translated: CASSLNGESQHF.

CDR3 DNA sequence: TGTGCCATGTCCCTTCAGACAGGGGAGACCCAGTACTTC. It yields the protein CAMSLQTGETQYF. This rearrangement joins TRBV30 to TRBJ2-5; 7 positions match TRBD1. This CDR3 spans 13 amino acids. The V and J ends lost 8 bases and 5 bases, in that order; junction bases with no gene match: 11. CDR1 GTSNPN and CDR2 SVGIG come from the germline V gene (reference sequence).

The chain is built from TRBV15 and TRBJ2-3; 7 bases map to TRBD1. There are 14 residues in the CDR3. The junction had 4 bases not matched to a gene; V was cut back by 1 base and J by 6 bases. Germline V gene data show CDR1 as LNHNV and CDR2 as YYDKDF (reference sequence). CDR3 sequence reads: CATSRAQGTDTQYF. Written as DNA, the CDR3 is TGTGCCACCAGCAGAGCACAGGGGACCGATACGCAGTATTTT.

This clone was observed once. This chain links TRBV7-9 with TRBJ2-7; no reliable D call. Trimming removed 1 base at V and 9 bases at J, with 22 bases between. CDR3 length: 16 residues. Germline CDR1 is SEHNR and CDR2 is FQNEAQ (reference sequence). The CDR3 is CASSLVIVMGRNLQYF. CDR3 coding DNA: TGTGCCAGCAGCTTAGTAATTGTTATGGGCAGGAACCTGCAGTACTTC.

CDR3 bases: TGTGCCAGCAGTGAAGACAGGGTCAGCACAGATACGCAGTATTTT. Amino acid sequence: CASSEDRVSTDTQYF. The V call is TRBV25-1, the J call TRBJ2-3, with 7 bases fitting TRBD1. The CDR3 consists of 15 residues. Germline CDR1 is MGHDK and CDR2 is SYGVNS. V shed 2 bases and J 0 bases; nucleotides not matched to a gene: 2.

This chain uses TRBV30 with TRBJ2-2; D is perhaps TRBD2 (5 bases). This CDR3 is built from 14 residues. V lost 4 bases, J lost 6 bases, and 15 bases lay in between. Germline CDR1 reads GTSNPN; CDR2 reads SVGIG (reference sequence). The DNA of the CDR3 is TGTGCCTGGAAGGATAGCCCCGGGGCCGGGGAGCTGTTTTTT. This codes for CAWKDSPGAGELFF.

This clone was counted once. The V gene is TRBV30, the J gene TRBJ1-1; possible D gene TRBD1, 6 bases. Trimming removed 3 bases at V and 4 bases at J, with 15 bases between. The CDR3 sequence is 14 residues long. Germline-derived CDR1 and CDR2 are GTSNPN and SVGIG (reference sequence). CDR3 in amino acids: CAWSPRGGTTEAFF. In nucleotides, the CDR3 is TGTGCCTGGAGCCCGAGGGGGGGGACCACTGAAGCTTTCTTT.

This rearrangement joins TRBV15 to TRBJ1-4, with TRBD1 identical over 8 bases. The CDR3 spans 15 residues. Per germline, CDR1 LNHNV and CDR2 YYDKDF (reference sequence). Unmatched junction bases numbered 14, after V lost 0 bases and J lost 17 bases. The CDR3 DNA follows: TGTGCCACCAGCAGAGATCGGACAGGGATAGGCCGAGTCTTTTTT. This translates into CATSRDRTGIGRVFF.

V is TRBV7-9 and J is TRBJ1-4, with D possibly matching TRBD1 (5 bases). Trimming shortened V by 0 bases and J by 2 bases, and 19 bases separated the two germline ends. Germline V gene data show CDR1 as SEHNR and CDR2 as FQNEAQ (reference sequence). CDR3 size: 19 residues. CDR3 residues: CASSLAFALRDNTNEKLFF. In DNA form, the CDR3 reads TGTGCCAGCAGCTTAGCGTTTGCCCTCAGGGATAACACTAATGAAAAACTGTTTTTT.

CDR3 loop: CASSQVRDSRSYEQYF. The CDR3 DNA is TGCGCCAGCAGCCAAGTACGGGACTCACGATCCTACGAGCAGTACTTC. The J gene is TRBJ2-7, the V gene TRBV4-3; maybe TRBD2 (6 bases). CDR3 length: 16 residues. The V and J ends lost 1 base and 1 base respectively, with 14 bases between them. In germline, CDR1 is LGHNA, CDR2 YSLEER.

This clone was detected only once. V and J are TRBV19 and TRBJ2-4, with D perhaps matching TRBD2 (6 bases). Germline CDR1 LNHDA, CDR2 SQIVND (reference sequence). Deletions cut 3 bases from V and 7 bases from J, with 16 bases between. The length of the CDR3 is 15 residues. The CDR3, as DNA: TGTGCCAGTAGTATTCAGCGGCCAGGGAGGAACATTCAGTACTTC. This sequence encodes CASSIQRPGRNIQYF. The complete variable domain, with remaining parts taken from reference TRBV19 and TRBJ2-4, reads DGGITQSPKYLFRKEGQNVTLSCEQNLNHDAMYWYRQDPGQGLRLIYYSQIVNDFQKGDIAEGYSVSREKKESFPLTVTSAQKNPTAFYLCASSIQRPGRNIQYFGAGTRLSVL.

The V gene is TRBV4-3, the J gene TRBJ2-1; tentatively, D is TRBD1 (5 bases). Trimming left V 0 bases short and J 3 bases short, with 12 bases between. This CDR3 has 16 amino acids. The germline V gene encodes CDR1 LGHNA and CDR2 YSLEER. This chain's CDR3 is CASSQDQGGLYNEQFF. The CDR3 DNA is TGCGCCAGCAGCCAAGATCAGGGCGGTCTCTACAATGAGCAGTTCTTC.

The rearrangement links TRBV4-2 to TRBJ1-2; D is ambiguous. Germline lookup yields CDR1 LGHNA and CDR2 YNFKEQ. V was pared by 4 bases and J by 0 bases, with 12 bases between. The CDR3 covers 15 residues. The CDR3, as DNA: TGTGCCAGCAGCCCGACCCCCCAAGCTAACTATGGCTACACCTTC. It is translated as CASSPTPQANYGYTF.

Only a few counts were recorded for this clone. The chain has TRBV29-1 and TRBJ1-1; D is undetermined. Germline V gives CDR1 SQVTM, CDR2 ANQGSEA. The CDR3 consists of 11 residues. The germline V and J ends were trimmed by 4 bases and 2 bases, with 5 bases remaining between them. CDR3 sequence reads: CSVGTNTEAFF. In DNA, the CDR3 is TGCAGCGTTGGAACTAACACTGAAGCTTTCTTT.

CDR3 coding DNA: TGCAGCGTGGCCGTCCGACAGGGTTGGGGTGAAAAACTGTTTTTT. This sequence encodes CSVAVRQGWGEKLFF. The chain employs TRBV29-1 and TRBJ1-4, with 7 bases that match TRBD1. V dropped 6 bases and J dropped 7; count of bases not matched to a gene: 14. The germline V gene encodes CDR1 SQVTM and CDR2 ANQGSEA. The CDR3 is made up of 15 amino acids.

This sequence joins TRBV4-2 and TRBJ2-3; D possibly matches TRBD1 or TRBD2 (5 bases each). Germline V gene data show CDR1 as LGHNA and CDR2 as YNFKEQ. The CDR3 spans 16 residues. V was trimmed by 3 bases and J by 2 bases, leaving 15 bases between them. The CDR3 spells CASSQGDGATTDTQYF. The CDR3 coding sequence is TGTGCCAGCAGCCAGGGTGACGGGGCCACCACAGATACGCAGTATTTT.

This clone showed up just a few times. The J gene is TRBJ2-2, the V gene TRBV9; TRBD2 matches 13 bases. The V gene's germline CDR1 is SGDLS and CDR2 YYNGEE. Trimming cost V 4 bases and J 3 bases; bases outside gene matches: 9. This CDR3 is built from 18 residues. The CDR3 sequence is CASSFSGLAGRDTGELFF. CDR3 DNA: TGTGCCAGCAGCTTCTCGGGACTAGCGGGGCGGGACACCGGGGAGCTGTTTTTT.

The CDR3 protein is CASSSQGQETQYF. The CDR3 nucleotides read TGCGCCAGCAGCTCACAGGGGCAGGAGACCCAGTACTTC. The chain employs TRBV5-1 and TRBJ2-5, with 7 bases fitting TRBD1. Germline CDR1 SGHRS, CDR2 YFSETQ. V dropped 3 bases and J dropped 5; count of bases not matched to a gene: 4. The CDR3 is 13 amino acids.